Listed here are 25 T cell receptor beta chains from one sample, sequenced in a study of T cell repertoires in cytomegalovirus infection. A single record per CDR3 protein comes from TCRdb applying MiXCR to the reads. This repertoire shows 300,000 to 400,000 distinct CDR3 sequences, 20% to 30% found once; its top ten account for roughly 13%. No antigen is known for these receptors. The sequencing used cultured PBMCs, collected from culture after CMV antigen stimulation. These receptors all stem from a human donor in good health (CMV status not recorded). Some clones in this sample may be carry-over from other donors' samples.

Turning to this clonotype: This clone may be a read error of a much larger clone one base away. CDR3 bases: TGTGCCACCAGTGATACCGGGACAGGGAACAGCGGGGAGCTGTTTTTT. Translated: CATSDTGTGNSGELFF. The chain employs TRBV24-1 and TRBJ2-2; 9 bases match TRBD1. Per the germline V gene, CDR1 is KGHDR and CDR2 is SFDVKD. CDR3 length: 16 amino acids.

This clonotype occurred many times. The rearrangement links TRBV7-9 to TRBJ2-7; 8 bases fit TRBD1. V shed 3 bases and J 4 bases; nucleotides not matched to a gene: 8. This CDR3 is built from 15 residues. The germline V gene has CDR1 SEHNR and CDR2 FQNEAQ (reference sequence). The chain's CDR3 is CASSFIGTGGYEQYF. CDR3 bases: TGTGCCAGCAGCTTTATCGGGACAGGCGGGTACGAGCAGTACTTC.

This clonotype occurred a few times. The chain combines TRBV7-2 with TRBJ1-1, with 7 nucleotides matching TRBD1. The CDR3 extends over 14 amino acids. The junction had 2 bases not matched to a gene; V was cut back by 3 bases and J by 1 base. Germline V gene sequence: CDR1 SGHTA, CDR2 FQGNSA. The CDR3 DNA sequence: TGTGCCAGCAGCTTCCGGGACAGGAACACTGAAGCTTTCTTT. The encoded protein is CASSFRDRNTEAFF.

With regard to this clonotype: A junction boundary mismatches the germline segment, possibly from a read error. The rearrangement joins TRBV7-3 to TRBJ2-2, with no clear D. Germline V gene sequence: CDR1 SGHTA, CDR2 FQGTGA. The CDR3 runs 14 residues. CDR3: CASSLTRATGELFF. In nucleotides, the CDR3 is TGTGCCAGCAGCCTAACCAGAGCCACCGGGGAGCTGTTTTTT.

This clonotype was recorded many times. The chain is built from TRBV7-8 and TRBJ1-1; D is unclear. V dropped 0 bases and J dropped 0 bases, with 14 bases sitting between them. The germline V gene encodes CDR1 SGHVS and CDR2 FQNEAQ. The CDR3 covers 17 residues. CDR3: CASSLAGRRLMNTEAFF. In DNA form, the CDR3 reads TGTGCCAGCAGCTTAGCGGGGAGACGGCTAATGAACACTGAAGCTTTCTTT. The variable domain in full, with the rest retrieved from reference TRBV7-8 and TRBJ1-1, is GAGVSQSPRYKVAKRGQDVALRCDPISGHVSLFWYQQALGQGPEFLTYFQNEAQLDKSGLPSDRFFAERPEGSVSTLKIQRTQQEDSAVYLCASSLAGRRLMNTEAFFGQGTRLTVV.

This clonotype was counted ten times or more. The chain couples TRBV3-1 to TRBJ2-3; D is perhaps TRBD2 (5 bases). The V end was cut by 4 bases, the J end by 5 bases, with 13 bases between. The germline V gene has CDR1 LGHDT and CDR2 YNNKEL (reference sequence). CDR3 size: 14 residues. CDR3 residues: CASSLRTYRDTQYF. DNA for the CDR3: TGTGCCAGCAGCCTCAGGACTTACAGAGATACGCAGTATTTT.

This clonotype was recorded only once. The chain recombines TRBV19 with TRBJ1-2, with D uncertain. Deletions cut 10 bases from V and 6 bases from J, with 15 bases between. CDR1 LNHDA and CDR2 SQIVND come from the germline V gene (reference sequence). CDR3 length equals 12 residues. The CDR3 sequence: CATLLGGDGYTF. CDR3 nucleotide sequence: TGTGCCACCCTCCTAGGTGGAGATGGCTACACCTTC.

The genes are TRBV6-2 or TRBV6-3 and TRBJ2-7, with 8 bases identical to TRBD2. With 2 bases clipped from V and 1 base from J, the junction kept 7 bases outside the gene matches. The CDR3 is 16 residues long. The V gene's germline CDR1 is MNHEY and CDR2 SVGEGT. CDR3 loop: CASSYRSGSLSYEQYF. In DNA form, the CDR3 reads TGTGCCAGCAGTTACCGGAGCGGGAGTTTATCCTACGAGCAGTACTTC.

A few counts support this clonotype. The chain employs TRBV6-2 or TRBV6-3 and TRBJ2-5, with 11 bases aligning to TRBD2. After removal of 11 bases from V and 5 bases from J, the junction contained 10 bases not matched to a gene. CDR1 is MNHEY and CDR2 is SVGEGT in the germline V gene. This CDR3 region has 14 residues. The CDR3 loop reads CALGTSGGLETQYF. CDR3 DNA: TGTGCCCTCGGGACTAGCGGAGGGTTGGAGACCCAGTACTTC.

This clonotype appeared a few times. V gene TRBV5-4 combines with J gene TRBJ2-7, with D tentatively TRBD2 (5 bases). The germline CDR1 and CDR2 sequences are SGHNT and YYREEE (reference sequence). Trimming pared 0 bases from V and 3 bases from J, leaving 16 bases between. This CDR3 has 16 residues. This chain's CDR3 is CASSLGGLDRDYEQYF. The CDR3 coding sequence is TGTGCCAGCAGCTTGGGGGGTCTAGATCGGGACTACGAGCAGTACTTC.

This clonotype showed up many times. The chain is built from TRBV12-3 or TRBV12-4 and TRBJ1-1; D gene unclear. The CDR3 runs to 12 residues. The ends were cut back, 6 bases at V and 1 base at J, with 6 bases in the middle. The CDR3 coding sequence is TGTGCCAGCAGGTACAGGAACACTGAAGCTTTCTTT. Encoded protein: CASRYRNTEAFF.

In this sample, this clonotype turned up a few times. V and J are TRBV27 and TRBJ1-2; D call uncertain. V lost 4 bases and J 7 bases, leaving 10 bases between the germline ends. Germline lookup yields CDR1 MNHEY and CDR2 SMNVEV (reference sequence). CDR3 size: 12 residues. CDR3 in DNA: TGTGCCAGCAGTTATCGGGGTCTTGGCTACACCTTC. Encoded protein: CASSYRGLGYTF.

This clonotype was found a few times. The chain uses TRBV28 and TRBJ2-1; 7 bases align to TRBD2. The CDR3 loop spans 15 amino acids. The germline CDR1 and CDR2 sequences are MDHEN and SYDVKM. V trimming: 5 bases; J trimming: 0 bases; junction bases outside the gene matches: 4. In DNA form, the CDR3 reads TGTGCCAGCAGTAGCGGGATGAGCTCCTACAATGAGCAGTTCTTC. It encodes CASSSGMSSYNEQFF.

The CDR3 nucleotides are TGTGCCAGCAGCTTACAGTCGGCGGCGCTAGCGGAGACCCAGTACTTC. It specifies CASSLQSAALAETQYF. The rearrangement joins TRBV11-2 to TRBJ2-5; D is possibly TRBD2 (6 bases). The CDR3 is 16 residues long. Germline V gene sequence: CDR1 SGHAT, CDR2 FQNNGV. Trimming removed 2 bases from V and 5 bases from J, with 18 bases in between.

This sequence joins TRBV20-1 and TRBJ2-1; 8 bases are a match to TRBD2. Looked up from germline, CDR1 is DFQATT and CDR2 is SNEGSKA (reference sequence). The CDR3 runs 12 residues. J gave up 8 bases and V 5 bases, and 5 bases lay outside the gene matches. In nucleotides, the CDR3 is TGCAGTGCTCGGGACGGGAGGGATGAGCAGTTCTTC. Its protein product is CSARDGRDEQFF.

Many counts were recorded for this clonotype. V usage is TRBV7-2 and J usage is TRBJ2-1; TRBD2 agrees at 10 bases. Germline V gene lookup returns CDR1 SGHTA and CDR2 FQGNSA. The CDR3 loop spans 15 amino acids. The V segment lost 3 bases and the J segment 5 bases; nucleotides outside the gene matches: 4. The CDR3 nucleotides are TGTGCCAGCAGCTTGGGACTAGCGAAAAACAATGAGCAGTTCTTC. Residues: CASSLGLAKNNEQFF. Looking up the rest from reference TRBV7-2 and TRBJ2-1 gives the full variable domain: GAGVSQSPSNKVTEKGKDVELRCDPISGHTALYWYRQSLGQGLEFLIYFQGNSAPDKSGLPSDRFSAERTGGSVSTLTIQRTQQEDSAVYLCASSLGLAKNNEQFFGPGTRLTVL.

As to this clonotype: A much larger clonotype is one base distant, so this may be a read error. V gene TRBV7-2 combines with J gene TRBJ2-3, with 9 bases identical to TRBD2. The CDR3 is 15 residues long. CDR1 is SGHTA, CDR2 FQGNSA, per germline. CDR3 nucleotide sequence: TGTGCCAGCAGCCCCGGGGGACTAGCTGCAGATGCGCAGTATTTT. This gives the protein CASSPGGLAADAQYF.

This clonotype turned up a few times. The chain carries TRBV29-1 and TRBJ2-7; D not certain. This CDR3 is built from 13 residues. Germline V CDR1 and CDR2: SQVTM, ANQGSEA. Trimming left V 0 bases short and J 2 bases short, with 8 bases between. For the CDR3, the DNA is TGCAGCGTTGAAGATGTAGAGACCTACGAGCAGTACTTC. It encodes CSVEDVETYEQYF.

This clonotype was found a few times. The chain has TRBV27 and TRBJ2-7; no clear D gene. The CDR3 spans 13 residues. Deletions cut 3 bases from V and 0 bases from J, with 6 bases between. Germline V gene data show CDR1 as MNHEY and CDR2 as SMNVEV (reference sequence). CDR3 loop: CASSLGNSYEQYV. The CDR3, as DNA: TGTGCCAGCAGTTTGGGTAACTCCTACGAGCAGTACGTC.

The chain recombines TRBV6-2 or TRBV6-3 with TRBJ2-1; 7 nucleotides agree with TRBD2. Trimming at V came to 2 bases and at J to 1 base, leaving 2 bases not matched to a gene. Per the germline V gene, CDR1 is MNHEY and CDR2 is SVGEGT. The CDR3 contains 15 residues. The CDR3 nucleotides read TGTGCCAGCAGTTACGCGGGAGCATCCTACAATGAGCAGTTCTTC. Amino acids: CASSYAGASYNEQFF.

The V gene is TRBV28, the J gene TRBJ2-7; D remains ambiguous. CDR3 length equals 11 residues. Trimming left V 10 bases short and J 0 bases short, with 7 bases between. Germline loops: CDR1 MDHEN, CDR2 SYDVKM. The CDR3 coding sequence is TGTGCCACCCTGGACTCCTACGAGCAGTACTTC. This translates into CATLDSYEQYF. Combining the CDR3 with reference TRBV28 and TRBJ2-7 gives the whole variable domain DVKVTQSSRYLVKRTGEKVFLECVQDMDHENMFWYRQDPGLGLRLIYFSYDVKMKEKGDIPEGYSVSREKKERFSLILESASTNQTSMYLCATLDSYEQYFGPGTRLTVT.

Only a few counts were recorded for this clonotype. The V call is TRBV12-3 or TRBV12-4, the J call TRBJ1-1; D is undetermined. V was trimmed by 3 bases and J by 11 bases, leaving 16 bases between them. The CDR3 is made up of 13 amino acids. In nucleotides, the CDR3 is TGTGCCAGCAGTTTTGTAAGCGTCTTTGTGGCTTTCTTT. As protein: CASSFVSVFVAFF.

The rearrangement joins TRBV7-3 to TRBJ2-1; 7 bases line up with TRBD2. V trimming: 4 bases; J trimming: 8 bases; junction bases outside the gene matches: 20. Germline CDR1 and CDR2: SGHTA and FQGTGA. The CDR3 is 18 residues long. CDR3 nucleotides: TGTGCCAGCAGCTCTCCACCCGGGTCAGCGGGATTGGGGCATGAGCAGTTCTTC. As protein: CASSSPPGSAGLGHEQFF.

This clonotype was observed a handful of times. This chain joins TRBV12-5 and TRBJ1-1; D not resolved. The CDR3 length is 14 residues. Per the germline V gene, CDR1 is LGHNT and CDR2 is FRNRAP. V was shortened by 2 bases and J by 5 bases, with 12 bases between the two germline ends. The CDR3 region has the DNA TGTGCTAGTGGTTTGCCCCTGACTGGGACTGAAGCTTTCTTT. Translation: CASGLPLTGTEAFF.

This clonotype came up many times. The gene calls are TRBV10-3 and TRBJ2-5; D gene ambiguous. The length of the CDR3 is 12 residues. With 4 bases removed from V and 3 bases from J, the gap between germline ends came to 6 bases. The V gene's germline CDR1 is ENHRY and CDR2 SYGVKD. The CDR3 is CAISGQEETQYF. DNA for the CDR3: TGTGCCATCAGTGGTCAGGAAGAGACCCAGTACTTC.